A single sample gave rise to the 25 T cell receptor beta chains below, sequenced in a study of post-analysis software for immune sequencing data (dated by TCRdb to between 2014 and 2017). Findings and caveats that apply to the study as a whole: Patients showed significantly higher frequencies than controls for a few TRBV segments, among them TRBV5-6, TRBV5-1 and TRBV20-1.

What these receptors recognize is not known. Libraries were built with PCR. TCRdb names Illumina HiSeq 2500 as the instrument used. Unique molecular identifiers were incorporated into TCR beta cDNA libraries to reduce PCR and sequencing biases. In-frame beta chains were kept once TCRdb had trimmed the public reads at Q25 with fastp and called clones with MiXCR. Under each unique CDR3 protein, matching rows form one entry showing the most common genes and DNA. This sample comprises approximately 260,000 distinct CDR3 sequences, 35% to 45% of them detected only once. Around 4.7% of the sample comes from the top ten. Sequenced sample: blood. The receptors originated from a girl between 10 and 17 years old with multiple sclerosis.

This clonotype showed up just once. The V and J genes are TRBV20-1 and TRBJ2-3, with D possibly called TRBD1 or TRBD2 (6 bases each). CDR3 length equals 16 residues. The V gene's germline CDR1 is DFQATT and CDR2 SNEGSKA (reference sequence). The V end lost 0 bases, the J end lost 5 bases, and 18 bases lay between the germline ends. CDR3 DNA sequence: TGCAGTGCTAGAGATCCAACTAGCAGGGGCGGAGATACGCAGTATTTT. This translates into CSARDPTSRGGDTQYF.

The chain couples TRBV3-1 to TRBJ1-2; a possible D gene is TRBD1 (5 bases). The CDR3 extends over 15 amino acids. Germline loops: CDR1 LGHDT, CDR2 YNNKEL (reference sequence). V was cut by 0 bases and J by 8 bases, with 16 bases left in between. For the CDR3, the DNA is TGTGCCAGCAGCCAAGAAACCCGGACATCTGGCGGCTACACCTTC. Protein: CASSQETRTSGGYTF. Full variable domain (outside the CDR3, taken from reference TRBV3-1 and TRBJ1-2): DTAVSQTPKYLVTQMGNDKSIKCEQNLGHDTMYWYKQDSKKFLKIMFSYNNKELIINETVPNRFSPKSPDKAHLNLHINSLELGDSAVYFCASSQETRTSGGYTFGSGTRLTVV.

This clonotype has ten or more counts. The V call is TRBV20-1, the J call TRBJ2-3; 8 bases agree with TRBD1. V was pared by 0 bases and J by 5 bases, with 4 bases of the junction left unmatched. There are 14 residues in the CDR3. Germline V gives CDR1 DFQATT, CDR2 SNEGSKA (reference sequence). The CDR3 DNA follows: TGCAGTGCTAGAGATCGACAGGGGATAGATACGCAGTATTTT. Protein: CSARDRQGIDTQYF.

This clonotype was picked up many times. The gene calls are TRBV6-1 and TRBJ2-3; D perhaps matches TRBD2 (5 bases). The V gene lost 6 bases and the J gene lost 2 bases, with 15 bases spanning the gap. CDR1 is MNHNS and CDR2 is SASEGT in the germline V gene. The CDR3 sequence is 15 residues long. CDR3 sequence reads: CASSGGTTNTDTQYF. The CDR3, as DNA: TGTGCCAGCAGCGGAGGAACTACCAACACAGATACGCAGTATTTT.

This clonotype was counted at least ten times. The chain is built from TRBV20-1 and TRBJ2-1; D is perhaps TRBD1 or TRBD2 (5 bases each). The CDR3 has 15 amino acids. Germline V gene sequence: CDR1 DFQATT, CDR2 SNEGSKA (reference sequence). Trimming cost V 0 bases and J 3 bases, with 12 bases left between them. The CDR3 DNA follows: TGCAGTGCTAGAGATCACGAGGGGAGCTACAATGAGCAGTTCTTC. Translation: CSARDHEGSYNEQFF.

The rearrangement links TRBV5-6 to TRBJ2-5, with D possibly TRBD2 on 6 matching bases. Germline-derived CDR1 and CDR2 are SGHDT and YYEEEE. This CDR3 spans 15 amino acids. Trimming took off 1 base at V and 1 base at J, with 11 bases between the two ends. CDR3 bases: TGTGCCAGCAGCTTGCTTTCGGGGGTCCAAGAGACCCAGTACTTC. Its protein product is CASSLLSGVQETQYF.

This clonotype was seen only a few times. V and J are TRBV27 and TRBJ1-5, with D tentatively TRBD1 (6 bases). The CDR3 covers 17 residues. The V gene lost 0 bases and the J gene lost 8 bases, with 20 bases spanning the gap. Germline V gene data show CDR1 as MNHEY and CDR2 as SMNVEV (reference sequence). This CDR3 reads CASSLSAPLRGWEPQHF. The CDR3 coding sequence is TGTGCCAGCAGTTTATCGGCACCCCTCAGGGGTTGGGAGCCCCAGCATTTT.

Worth noting for this clonotype: One base away lies a much larger clone, so this may be a sequencing read error. V usage is TRBV6-1 and J usage is TRBJ1-5; D remains unclear. CDR3 length: 12 residues. Germline V gene lookup returns CDR1 MNHNS and CDR2 SASEGT. In DNA, the CDR3 is TGTGCCAGCAGGGAAAGCAATCAGCCCCGGCATTTT. Its translation is CASRESNQPRHF.

This clonotype was counted ten times or more. This chain uses TRBV3-1 with TRBJ2-1; D remains ambiguous. Deletions cut 5 bases from V and 2 bases from J, with 13 bases between. The CDR3 consists of 15 residues. Per the germline V gene, CDR1 is LGHDT and CDR2 is YNNKEL (reference sequence). In DNA form, the CDR3 reads TGTGCCAGCAGCGATAGCAGTAAGGCCTACAATGAGCAGTTCTTC. Its protein product is CASSDSSKAYNEQFF.

This clonotype was picked up many times. The chain joins TRBV7-9 to TRBJ2-1; TRBD1 or TRBD2 may be the D gene (5 bases each). The ends were cut back, 1 base at V and 10 bases at J, with 11 bases in the middle. Germline loops: CDR1 SEHNR, CDR2 FQNEAQ (reference sequence). The CDR3 loop spans 13 amino acids. CDR3 in amino acids: CASSLDQGAEQFF. The CDR3 nucleotides read TGTGCCAGCAGCTTAGATCAGGGAGCCGAGCAGTTCTTC. The full variable domain, its missing parts supplied by reference TRBV7-9 and TRBJ2-1, is DTGVSQNPRHKITKRGQNVTFRCDPISEHNRLYWYRQTLGQGPEFLTYFQNEAQLEKSRLLSDRFSAERPKGSFSTLEIQRTEQGDSAMYLCASSLDQGAEQFFGPGTRLTVL.

Comments on this clonotype: The junction does not match germline at one end; this may be a read error. The J gene is TRBJ2-1, the V gene TRBV4-1, with 9 positions matching TRBD2. This CDR3 has 18 amino acids. CDR1 and CDR2 from the germline V gene are MGHRA and YSYEKL. CDR3 sequence: CANSQESLAGSSYNEQFF. The DNA of the CDR3 is TGCGCCAACAGCCAAGAAAGCCTAGCGGGGAGCTCCTACAATGAGCAGTTCTTC.

For this clonotype: A read error may explain this, as a much larger clone is one base away. The chain has TRBV6-1 and TRBJ2-5; 8 nucleotides match TRBD2. Trimming cost V 6 bases and J 5 bases; bases outside gene matches: 20. This CDR3 contains 18 residues. Germline lookup yields CDR1 MNHNS and CDR2 SASEGT. The chain's CDR3 is CASSRRGLVGPFKETQYF. In DNA form, the CDR3 reads TGTGCCAGCAGCCGGCGGGGACTAGTGGGCCCCTTCAAGGAGACCCAGTACTTC.

This clonotype was recorded many times. The rearrangement links TRBV5-5 to TRBJ2-3, with 11 bases fitting TRBD2. The CDR3 totals 15 residues. In germline, CDR1 is SGHKS, CDR2 YYEKEE (reference sequence). V was pared by 4 bases and J by 2 bases, with 3 bases of the junction left unmatched. The CDR3 DNA is TGTGCCAGCAGCATGGGACTAGCGGTCACAGATACGCAGTATTTT. Its translation is CASSMGLAVTDTQYF.

This clonotype showed up just a few times. The chain combines TRBV15 with TRBJ2-7, with a possible D match to TRBD2 (6 bases). CDR1 and CDR2 from the germline V gene are LNHNV and YYDKDF (reference sequence). The CDR3 has 14 amino acids. Trimming left V 0 bases short and J 1 base short, with 7 bases between. DNA of the CDR3: TGTGCCACCAGCAGAGATCGGGGGTCCTACGAGCAGTACTTC. Residues: CATSRDRGSYEQYF.

V is TRBV29-1 and J is TRBJ1-2; D not resolved. The V gene lost 1 base and the J gene lost 7 bases, with 7 bases spanning the gap. Germline lookup yields CDR1 SQVTM and CDR2 ANQGSEA. CDR3 length: 11 amino acids. Here the CDR3 reads CSVEGEGGYTF. The CDR3 DNA sequence: TGCAGCGTTGAAGGGGAGGGTGGCTACACCTTC.

In its sample, this clonotype was seen many times. The chain combines TRBV4-2 with TRBJ2-1; TRBD2 aligns across 7 bases. The CDR3 totals 17 residues. The V gene's germline CDR1 is LGHNA and CDR2 YNFKEQ. The V segment lost 1 base and the J segment 7 bases; nucleotides outside the gene matches: 13. CDR3 region: CASSQVKSSSGTNEQFF. The CDR3 bases are TGTGCCAGCAGCCAAGTAAAGTCGTCTAGCGGAACGAATGAGCAGTTCTTC.

The chain recombines TRBV20-1 with TRBJ1-1; D is perhaps TRBD1 (5 bases). Trimming removed 3 bases at V and 4 bases at J, with 15 bases between. The CDR3 length is 14 residues. Looked up from germline, CDR1 is DFQATT and CDR2 is SNEGSKA (reference sequence). The CDR3 spells CSASEAGTGTEAFF. As DNA, the CDR3 is TGCAGTGCTAGCGAGGCAGGGACGGGCACTGAAGCTTTCTTT.

This clonotype came up once. The gene calls are TRBV7-8 and TRBJ2-1, with D hard to call. This CDR3 contains 14 residues. V gave up 1 base and J gave up 8 bases, with 12 bases separating them. Germline loops: CDR1 SGHVS, CDR2 FQNEAQ. The CDR3 loop is CASSLENKEDEQFF. For the CDR3, the DNA is TGTGCCAGCAGCTTAGAGAACAAGGAAGATGAGCAGTTCTTC.

This chain uses TRBV28 with TRBJ2-2; 7 bases fit TRBD1. Germline CDR1 reads MDHEN; CDR2 reads SYDVKM. V trimming: 6 bases; J trimming: 4 bases; junction bases outside the gene matches: 8. The CDR3 sequence is 15 residues long. The DNA for the CDR3 is TGTGCCAGCAGCCCAACAGGGGCCGCCACCGGGGAGCTGTTTTTT. Encoded protein: CASSPTGAATGELFF.

The chain joins TRBV29-1 to TRBJ2-5; D is possibly TRBD1 (5 bases). Trimming stripped 6 bases from V and 11 bases from J, with 22 bases between. The CDR3 totals 13 residues. Germline-derived CDR1 and CDR2 are SQVTM and ANQGSEA. CDR3 sequence (DNA): TGCAGCGTCCCAGGGTTATCTTACAATGAGCAGTACTTC. This codes for CSVPGLSYNEQYF.

The rearrangement joins TRBV6-1 to TRBJ1-1; D remains unclear. V lost 6 bases and J lost 4, with 18 bases in between. The CDR3 length is 15 residues. Germline-derived CDR1 and CDR2 are MNHNS and SASEGT. The CDR3 nucleotides are TGTGCCAGCAGCCCGGACCGGTTTGGTGTCACTGAAGCTTTCTTT. It codes for CASSPDRFGVTEAFF.

The V and J genes are TRBV28 and TRBJ2-2; perhaps TRBD2 as D (5 bases). CDR3 size: 14 residues. Germline V gives CDR1 MDHEN, CDR2 SYDVKM. Between the trimmed V and J ends, which lost 1 base and 5 bases, there was a span of 8 bases. The CDR3 DNA follows: TGTGCCAGCAGTTTATTTCGGGGTACCGGGGAGCTGTTTTTT. Its protein is CASSLFRGTGELFF.

Only a few counts were recorded for this clonotype. This chain uses TRBV7-8 with TRBJ2-1; D might be TRBD1 (5 bases). Germline lookup yields CDR1 SGHVS and CDR2 FQNEAQ. V was shortened by 4 bases and J by 9 bases, with 10 bases between the two germline ends. The CDR3 covers 12 residues. The CDR3 DNA sequence: TGTGCCAGCAGCTCTAGGGGTGGTGAGCAGTTCTTC. Its protein is CASSSRGGEQFF.

V gene TRBV12-3 or TRBV12-4 combines with J gene TRBJ1-3; 8 positions match TRBD1. V was pared by 11 bases and J by 0 bases, with 6 bases of the junction left unmatched. This CDR3 contains 14 residues. The CDR3 DNA follows: TGTGCCGGACAGGGCCCGAGCTCTGGAAACACCATATATTTT. Protein product: CAGQGPSSGNTIYF.

This chain uses TRBV7-3 with TRBJ2-3; D gene unclear. The V end was cut by 2 bases, the J end by 6 bases, with 9 bases between. Germline V lookup: CDR1 SGHTA, CDR2 FQGTGA. CDR3 length: 13 amino acids. The CDR3 DNA is TGTGCCAGCAGCTTATTAAGCCGGGATACGCAGTATTTT. It is translated as CASSLLSRDTQYF.